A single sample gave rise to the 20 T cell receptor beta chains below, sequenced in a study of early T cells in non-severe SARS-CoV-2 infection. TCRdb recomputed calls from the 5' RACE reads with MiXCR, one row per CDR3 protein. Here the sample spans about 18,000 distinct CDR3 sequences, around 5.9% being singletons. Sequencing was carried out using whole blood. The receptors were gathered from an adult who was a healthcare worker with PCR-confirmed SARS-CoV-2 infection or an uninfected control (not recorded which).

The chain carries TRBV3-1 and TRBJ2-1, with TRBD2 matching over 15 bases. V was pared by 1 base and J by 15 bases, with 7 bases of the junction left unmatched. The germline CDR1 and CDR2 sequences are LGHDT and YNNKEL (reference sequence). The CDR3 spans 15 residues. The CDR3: CASSQGTSGRGLLFF. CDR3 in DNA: TGTGCCAGCAGCCAAGGGACTAGCGGGAGGGGGCTGTTGTTCTTC.

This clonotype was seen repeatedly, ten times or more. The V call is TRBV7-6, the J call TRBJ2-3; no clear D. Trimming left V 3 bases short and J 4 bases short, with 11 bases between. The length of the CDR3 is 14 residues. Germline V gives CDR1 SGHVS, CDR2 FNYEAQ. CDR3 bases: TGTGCCAGCAGCTTCGGGCAGAGTGCAGATACGCAGTATTTT. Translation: CASSFGQSADTQYF. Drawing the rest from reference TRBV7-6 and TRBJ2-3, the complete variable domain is GAGVSQSPRYKVTKRGQDVALRCDPISGHVSLYWYRQALGQGPEFLTYFNYEAQQDKSGLPNDRFSAERPEGSISTLTIQRTEQRDSAMYRCASSFGQSADTQYFGPGTRLTVL.

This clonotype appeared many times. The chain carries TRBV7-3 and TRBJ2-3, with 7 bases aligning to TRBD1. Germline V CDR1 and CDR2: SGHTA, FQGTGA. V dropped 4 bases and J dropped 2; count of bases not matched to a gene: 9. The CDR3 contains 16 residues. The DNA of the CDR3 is TGTGCCAGCAGCTCAGTCGGGACAGCCATCACAGATACGCAGTATTTT. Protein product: CASSSVGTAITDTQYF.

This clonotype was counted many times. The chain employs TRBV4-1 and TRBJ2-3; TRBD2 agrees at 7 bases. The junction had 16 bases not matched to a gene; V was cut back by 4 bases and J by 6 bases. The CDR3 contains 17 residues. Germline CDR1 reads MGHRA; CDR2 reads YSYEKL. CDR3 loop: CASSRLGLVLLGDTQYF. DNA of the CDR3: TGCGCCAGCAGCCGGTTAGGACTAGTTTTGTTAGGCGATACGCAGTATTTT.

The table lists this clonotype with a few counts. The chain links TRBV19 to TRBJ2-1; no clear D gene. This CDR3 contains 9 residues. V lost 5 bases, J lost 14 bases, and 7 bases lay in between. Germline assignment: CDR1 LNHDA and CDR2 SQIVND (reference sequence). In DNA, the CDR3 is TGTGCCAGTAGTGCAATAAAGTTCTTC. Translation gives CASSAIKFF.

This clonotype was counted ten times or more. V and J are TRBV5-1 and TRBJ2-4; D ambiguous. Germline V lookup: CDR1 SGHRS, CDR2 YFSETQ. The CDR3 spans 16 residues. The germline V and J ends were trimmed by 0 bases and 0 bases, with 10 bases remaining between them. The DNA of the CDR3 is TGCGCCAGCAGCTTGGATGGCGGTTTAGCCAAAAACATTCAGTACTTC. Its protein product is CASSLDGGLAKNIQYF. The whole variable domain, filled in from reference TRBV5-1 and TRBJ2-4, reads KAGVTQTPRYLIKTRGQQVTLSCSPISGHRSVSWYQQTPGQGLQFLFEYFSETQRNKGNFPGRFSGRQFSNSRSEMNVSTLELGDSALYLCASSLDGGLAKNIQYFGAGTRLSVL.

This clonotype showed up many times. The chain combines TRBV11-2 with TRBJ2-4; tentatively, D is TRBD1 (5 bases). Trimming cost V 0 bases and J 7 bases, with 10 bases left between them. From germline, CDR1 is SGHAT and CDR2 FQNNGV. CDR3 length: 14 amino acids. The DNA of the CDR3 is TGTGCCAGCAGCTTAGATGCAGGGTGGAACATTCAGTACTTC. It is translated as CASSLDAGWNIQYF.

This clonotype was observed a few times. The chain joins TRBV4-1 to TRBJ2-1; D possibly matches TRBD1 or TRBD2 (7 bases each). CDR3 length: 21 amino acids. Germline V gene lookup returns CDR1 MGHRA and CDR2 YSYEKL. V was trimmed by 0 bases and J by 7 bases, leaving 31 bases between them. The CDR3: CASSQDGQASSSGNLGNEQFF. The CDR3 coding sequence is TGCGCCAGCAGCCAAGATGGACAGGCCTCTTCTAGCGGCAACCTTGGGAATGAGCAGTTCTTC.

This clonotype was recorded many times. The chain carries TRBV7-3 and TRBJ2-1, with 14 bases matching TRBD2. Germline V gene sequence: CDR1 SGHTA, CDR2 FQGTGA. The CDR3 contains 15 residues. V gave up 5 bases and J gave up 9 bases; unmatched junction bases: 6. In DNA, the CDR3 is TGTGCCAGCAGCGAAGGACTAGCGGGAGGTGGTGAGCAGTTCTTC. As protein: CASSEGLAGGGEQFF.

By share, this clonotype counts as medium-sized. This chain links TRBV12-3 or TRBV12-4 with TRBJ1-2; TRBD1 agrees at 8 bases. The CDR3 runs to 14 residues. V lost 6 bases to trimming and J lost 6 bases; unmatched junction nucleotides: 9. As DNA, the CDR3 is TGTGCCAGCAGCCTTGACAGGGGAAAGAATGGCTACACCTTC. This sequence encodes CASSLDRGKNGYTF.

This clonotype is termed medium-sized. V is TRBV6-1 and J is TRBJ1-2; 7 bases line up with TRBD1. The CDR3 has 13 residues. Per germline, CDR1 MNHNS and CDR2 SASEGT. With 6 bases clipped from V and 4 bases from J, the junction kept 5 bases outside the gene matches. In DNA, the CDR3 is TGTGCCAGCAGCCAGACAGGGTCCTATGGCTACACCTTC. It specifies CASSQTGSYGYTF.

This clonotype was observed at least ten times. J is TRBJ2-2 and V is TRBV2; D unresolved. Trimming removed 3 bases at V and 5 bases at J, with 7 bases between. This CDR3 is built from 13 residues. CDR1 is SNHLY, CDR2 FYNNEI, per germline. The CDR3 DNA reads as TGTGCCAGCAGTGAGAAAGGGACCGGGGAGCTGTTTTTT. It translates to CASSEKGTGELFF.

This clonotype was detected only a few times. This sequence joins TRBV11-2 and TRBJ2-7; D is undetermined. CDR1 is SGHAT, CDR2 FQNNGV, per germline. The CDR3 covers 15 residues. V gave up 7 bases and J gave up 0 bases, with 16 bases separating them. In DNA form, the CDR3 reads TGTGCCAGCACCCCCTTGACGGTGAGCTCCTACGAGCAGTACTTC. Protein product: CASTPLTVSSYEQYF.

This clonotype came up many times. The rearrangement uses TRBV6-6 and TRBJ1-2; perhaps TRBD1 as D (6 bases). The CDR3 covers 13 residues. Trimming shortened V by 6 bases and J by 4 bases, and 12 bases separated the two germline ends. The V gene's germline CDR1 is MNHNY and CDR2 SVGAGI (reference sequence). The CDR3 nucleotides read TGTGCCAGCAGACCGACAGGACGCTATGGCTACACCTTC. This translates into CASRPTGRYGYTF.

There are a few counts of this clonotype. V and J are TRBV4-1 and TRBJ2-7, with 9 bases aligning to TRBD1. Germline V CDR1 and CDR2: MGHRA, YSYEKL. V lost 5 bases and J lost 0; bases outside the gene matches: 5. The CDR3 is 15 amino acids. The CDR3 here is CASSNSGQGSYEQYF. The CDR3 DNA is TGCGCCAGCAGCAACTCGGGACAGGGCTCCTACGAGCAGTACTTC.

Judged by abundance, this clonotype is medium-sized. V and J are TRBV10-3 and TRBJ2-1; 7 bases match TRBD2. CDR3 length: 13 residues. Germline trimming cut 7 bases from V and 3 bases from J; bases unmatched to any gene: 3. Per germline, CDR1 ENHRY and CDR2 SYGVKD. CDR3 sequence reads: CAITSGDYNEQFF. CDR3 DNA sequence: TGTGCCATCACCAGCGGGGACTACAATGAGCAGTTCTTC.

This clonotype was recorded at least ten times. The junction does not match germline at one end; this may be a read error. The CDR3 DNA follows: TGTGCCAGCAGCCACGGCGTCTTGAACGCTGAAGCTTTCTTT. Translating it yields CASSHGVLNAEAFF. V and J are TRBV14 and TRBJ1-1; D unclear. The CDR3 has 14 amino acids. From germline, CDR1 is SGHDN and CDR2 FVKESK.

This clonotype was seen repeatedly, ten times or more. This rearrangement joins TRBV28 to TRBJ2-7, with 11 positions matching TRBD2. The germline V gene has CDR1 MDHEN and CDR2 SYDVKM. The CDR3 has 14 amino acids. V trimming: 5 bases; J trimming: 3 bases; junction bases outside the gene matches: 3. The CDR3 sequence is CASSIAGGSYEQYF. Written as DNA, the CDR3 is TGTGCCAGCAGTATAGCGGGAGGGAGCTACGAGCAGTACTTC.

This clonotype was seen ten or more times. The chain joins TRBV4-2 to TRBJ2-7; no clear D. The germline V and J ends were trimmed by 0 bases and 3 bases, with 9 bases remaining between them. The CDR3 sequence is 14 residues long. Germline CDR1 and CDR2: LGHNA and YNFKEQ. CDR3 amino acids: CASSQEFDLYEQYF. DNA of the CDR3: TGTGCCAGCAGCCAAGAGTTCGATCTCTACGAGCAGTACTTC.

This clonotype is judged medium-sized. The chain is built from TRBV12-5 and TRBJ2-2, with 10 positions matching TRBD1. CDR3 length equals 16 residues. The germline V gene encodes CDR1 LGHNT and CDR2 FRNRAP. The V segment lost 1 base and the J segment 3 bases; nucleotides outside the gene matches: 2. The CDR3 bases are TGTGCTAGTGGTTTGGGACAGGGGGCTGACACCGGGGAGCTGTTTTTT. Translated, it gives CASGLGQGADTGELFF.